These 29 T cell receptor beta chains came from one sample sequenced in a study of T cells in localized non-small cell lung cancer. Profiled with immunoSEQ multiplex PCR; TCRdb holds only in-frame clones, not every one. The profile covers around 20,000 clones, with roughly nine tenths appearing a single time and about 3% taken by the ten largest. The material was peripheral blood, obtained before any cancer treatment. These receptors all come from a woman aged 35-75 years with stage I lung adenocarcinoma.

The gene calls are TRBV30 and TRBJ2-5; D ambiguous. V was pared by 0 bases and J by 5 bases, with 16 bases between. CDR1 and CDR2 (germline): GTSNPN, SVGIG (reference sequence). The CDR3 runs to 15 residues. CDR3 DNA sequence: TGTGCCTGGAGTGTACTTTTCGTAGAGACGGAGACCCAGTACTTC. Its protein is CAWSVLFVETETQYF. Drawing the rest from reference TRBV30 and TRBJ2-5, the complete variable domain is SQTIHQWPATLVQPVGSPLSLECTVEGTSNPNLYWYRQAAGRGLQLLFYSVGIGQISSEVPQNLSASRPQDRQFILSSKKLLLSDSGFYLCAWSVLFVETETQYFGPGTRLLVL.

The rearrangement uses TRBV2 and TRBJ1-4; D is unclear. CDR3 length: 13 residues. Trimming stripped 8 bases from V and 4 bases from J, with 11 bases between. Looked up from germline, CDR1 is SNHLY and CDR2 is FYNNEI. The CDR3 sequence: CASFGAGNEKLFF. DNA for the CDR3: TGTGCCAGCTTCGGAGCGGGTAATGAAAAACTGTTTTTT.

The CDR3 coding sequence is TGTGCCCGCGGGACCACAGATACGCAGTATTTT. Its protein product is CARGTTDTQYF. The chain uses TRBV30 and TRBJ2-3; D might be TRBD2 (6 bases). The CDR3 consists of 11 residues. Trimming stripped 8 bases from V and 2 bases from J, with 8 bases between. The germline V gene encodes CDR1 GTSNPN and CDR2 SVGIG (reference sequence). Full variable domain (remainder filled in from reference TRBV30 and TRBJ2-3): SQTIHQWPATLVQPVGSPLSLECTVEGTSNPNLYWYRQAAGRGLQLLFYSVGIGQISSEVPQNLSASRPQDRQFILSSKKLLLSDSGFYLCARGTTDTQYFGPGTRLTVL.

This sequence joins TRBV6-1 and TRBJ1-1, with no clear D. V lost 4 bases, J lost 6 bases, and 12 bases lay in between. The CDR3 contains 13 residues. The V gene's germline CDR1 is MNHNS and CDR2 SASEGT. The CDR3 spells CASSATVHPEAFF. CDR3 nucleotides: TGTGCCAGCAGTGCGACGGTCCACCCTGAAGCTTTCTTT.

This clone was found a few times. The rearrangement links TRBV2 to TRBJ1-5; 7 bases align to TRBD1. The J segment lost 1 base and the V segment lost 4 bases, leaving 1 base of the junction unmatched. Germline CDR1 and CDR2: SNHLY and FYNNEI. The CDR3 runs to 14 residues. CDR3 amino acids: CASSAQGSNQPQHF. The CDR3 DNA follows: TGTGCCAGCAGTGCACAGGGGAGCAATCAGCCCCAGCATTTT.

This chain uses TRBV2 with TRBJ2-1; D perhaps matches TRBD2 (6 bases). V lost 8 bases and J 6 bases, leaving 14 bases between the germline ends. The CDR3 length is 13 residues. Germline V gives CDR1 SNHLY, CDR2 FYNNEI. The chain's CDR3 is CASVTGTSNEQFF. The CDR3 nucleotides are TGTGCCAGCGTTACCGGGACTTCCAATGAGCAGTTCTTC.

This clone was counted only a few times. The DNA for the CDR3 is TGCGCCAGCGGGACTAGAAGCGAGCAGTACTTC. The encoded protein is CASGTRSEQYF. This sequence joins TRBV10-1 and TRBJ2-7, with 8 bases identical to TRBD2. V lost 8 bases to trimming and J lost 6 bases; unmatched junction nucleotides: 3. The CDR3 contains 11 residues. Germline V gene lookup returns CDR1 WNHNN and CDR2 SYGVQD (reference sequence).

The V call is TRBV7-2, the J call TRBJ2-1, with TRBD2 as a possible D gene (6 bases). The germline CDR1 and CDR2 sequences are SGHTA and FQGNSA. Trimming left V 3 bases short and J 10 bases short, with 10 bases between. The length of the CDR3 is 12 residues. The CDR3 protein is CASSFSSGEQFF. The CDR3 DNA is TGTGCCAGCAGCTTCAGTAGCGGAGAGCAGTTCTTC.

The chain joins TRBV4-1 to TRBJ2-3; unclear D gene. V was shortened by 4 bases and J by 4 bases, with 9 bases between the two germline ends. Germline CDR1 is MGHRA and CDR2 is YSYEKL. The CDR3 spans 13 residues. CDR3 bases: TGCGCCAGCAGCCTAAGTTCATCAGATACGCAGTATTTT. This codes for CASSLSSSDTQYF.

The CDR3 here is CASSPRGLVVPGELFF. The CDR3 coding sequence is TGCGCCAGCAGCCCCCGTGGACTAGTGGTCCCCGGGGAGCTGTTTTTT. The rearrangement joins TRBV4-3 to TRBJ2-2; TRBD2 matches 7 bases. V dropped 4 bases and J dropped 6; count of bases not matched to a gene: 11. Germline V CDR1 and CDR2: LGHNA, YSLEER. CDR3 size: 16 residues.

CDR3 sequence: CASSYDGYNEQFF. The CDR3 DNA reads as TGTGCCAGCAGTTACGACGGTTACAATGAGCAGTTCTTC. The V and J genes are TRBV6-5 and TRBJ2-1; D remains ambiguous. The CDR3 sequence is 13 residues long. Germline V lookup: CDR1 MNHEY, CDR2 SVGAGI. The V end was cut by 2 bases, the J end by 4 bases, with 6 bases between.

The CDR3 reads CASSGTGHQPQHF. CDR3 nucleotide sequence: TGTGCCAGCAGTGGGACAGGGCATCAGCCCCAGCATTTT. The chain employs TRBV6-1 and TRBJ1-5, with 8 bases matching TRBD1. The V and J ends lost 4 bases and 5 bases, in that order; junction bases with no gene match: 1. This CDR3 has 13 amino acids. Per the germline V gene, CDR1 is MNHNS and CDR2 is SASEGT.

The chain's CDR3 is CASSIGTEGATNEKLFF. CDR3 sequence (DNA): TGTGCCAGCAGCATCGGGACAGAGGGGGCAACTAATGAAAAACTGTTTTTT. The chain uses TRBV5-6 and TRBJ1-4; 7 bases are a match to TRBD1. This CDR3 has 17 residues. V dropped 4 bases and J dropped 0; count of bases not matched to a gene: 9. Looked up from germline, CDR1 is SGHDT and CDR2 is YYEEEE.

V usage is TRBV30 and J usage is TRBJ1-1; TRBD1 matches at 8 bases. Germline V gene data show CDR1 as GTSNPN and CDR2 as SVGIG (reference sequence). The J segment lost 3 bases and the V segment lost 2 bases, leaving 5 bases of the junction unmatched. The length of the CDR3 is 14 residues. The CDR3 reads CAWSPPDRDTEAFF. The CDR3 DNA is TGTGCCTGGAGTCCACCGGACAGGGACACTGAAGCTTTCTTT. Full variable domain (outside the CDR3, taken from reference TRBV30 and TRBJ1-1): SQTIHQWPATLVQPVGSPLSLECTVEGTSNPNLYWYRQAAGRGLQLLFYSVGIGQISSEVPQNLSASRPQDRQFILSSKKLLLSDSGFYLCAWSPPDRDTEAFFGQGTRLTVV.

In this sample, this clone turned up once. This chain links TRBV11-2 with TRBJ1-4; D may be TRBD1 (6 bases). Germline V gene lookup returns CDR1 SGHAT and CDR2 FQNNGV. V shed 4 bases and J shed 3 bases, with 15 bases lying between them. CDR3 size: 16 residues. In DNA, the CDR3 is TGTGCCAGCAGCTCGAAAGTGGACAGCTCTAATGAAAAACTGTTTTTT. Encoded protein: CASSSKVDSSNEKLFF.

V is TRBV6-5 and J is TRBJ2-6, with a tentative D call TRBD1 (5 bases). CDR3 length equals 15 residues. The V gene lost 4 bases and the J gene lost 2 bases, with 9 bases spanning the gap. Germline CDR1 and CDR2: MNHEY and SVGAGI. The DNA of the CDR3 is TGTGCCAGCAGTTCCGGACAACCTGGGGCCAACGTCCTGACTTTC. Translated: CASSSGQPGANVLTF.

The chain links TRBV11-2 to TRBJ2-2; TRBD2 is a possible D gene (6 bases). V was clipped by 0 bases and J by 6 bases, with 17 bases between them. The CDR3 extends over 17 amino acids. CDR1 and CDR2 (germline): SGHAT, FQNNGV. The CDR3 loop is CASSLDWAPGEAGELFF. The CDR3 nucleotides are TGTGCCAGCAGCTTAGATTGGGCTCCGGGGGAAGCCGGGGAGCTGTTTTTT.

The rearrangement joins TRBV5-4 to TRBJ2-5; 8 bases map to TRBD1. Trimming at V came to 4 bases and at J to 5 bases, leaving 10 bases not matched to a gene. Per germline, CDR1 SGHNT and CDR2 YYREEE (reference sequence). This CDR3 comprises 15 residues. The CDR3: CASSEPGGAEETQYF. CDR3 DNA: TGTGCCAGCAGCGAACCAGGGGGCGCGGAGGAGACCCAGTACTTC. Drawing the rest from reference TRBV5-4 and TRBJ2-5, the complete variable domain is ETGVTQSPTHLIKTRGQQVTLRCSSQSGHNTVSWYQQALGQGPQFIFQYYREEENGRGNFPPRFSGLQFPNYSSELNVNALELDDSALYLCASSEPGGAEETQYFGPGTRLLVL.

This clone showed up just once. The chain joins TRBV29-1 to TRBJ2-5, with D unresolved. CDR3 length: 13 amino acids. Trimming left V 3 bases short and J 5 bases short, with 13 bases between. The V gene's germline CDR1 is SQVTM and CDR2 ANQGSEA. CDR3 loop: CSVELSTGETQYF. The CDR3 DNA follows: TGCAGCGTTGAGTTATCGACCGGGGAGACCCAGTACTTC. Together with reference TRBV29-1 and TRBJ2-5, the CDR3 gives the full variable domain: SAVISQKPSRDICQRGTSLTIQCQVDSQVTMMFWYRQQPGQSLTLIATANQGSEATYESGFVIDKFPISRPNLTFSTLTVSNMSPEDSSIYLCSVELSTGETQYFGPGTRLLVL.

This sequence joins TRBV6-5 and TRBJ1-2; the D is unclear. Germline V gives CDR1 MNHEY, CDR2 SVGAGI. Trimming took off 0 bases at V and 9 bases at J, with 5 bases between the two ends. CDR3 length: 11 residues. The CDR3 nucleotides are TGTGCCAGCAGTTACTCGGGGAGCTACACCTTC. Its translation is CASSYSGSYTF.

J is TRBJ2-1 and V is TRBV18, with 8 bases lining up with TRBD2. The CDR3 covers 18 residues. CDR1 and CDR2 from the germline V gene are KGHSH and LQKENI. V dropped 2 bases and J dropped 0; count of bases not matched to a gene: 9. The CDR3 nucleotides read TGTGCCAGCTCACCAATGAGGAGCGGGAGCGGCTCCTACAATGAGCAGTTCTTC. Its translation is CASSPMRSGSGSYNEQFF.

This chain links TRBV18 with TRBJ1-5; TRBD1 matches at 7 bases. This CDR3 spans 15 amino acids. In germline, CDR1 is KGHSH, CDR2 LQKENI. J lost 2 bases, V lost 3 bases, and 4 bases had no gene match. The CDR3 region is CASSPTGNGNQPQHF. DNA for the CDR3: TGTGCCAGCTCACCGACAGGGAATGGCAATCAGCCCCAGCATTTT.

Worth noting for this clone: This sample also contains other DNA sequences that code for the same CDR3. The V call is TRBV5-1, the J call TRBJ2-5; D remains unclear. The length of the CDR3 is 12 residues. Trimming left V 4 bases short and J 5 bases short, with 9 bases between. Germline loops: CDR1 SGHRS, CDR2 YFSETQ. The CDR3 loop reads CASSEQQETQYF. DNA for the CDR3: TGCGCCAGCAGCGAACAACAGGAGACCCAGTACTTC. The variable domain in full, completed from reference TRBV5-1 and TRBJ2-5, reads KAGVTQTPRYLIKTRGQQVTLSCSPISGHRSVSWYQQTPGQGLQFLFEYFSETQRNKGNFPGRFSGRQFSNSRSEMNVSTLELGDSALYLCASSEQQETQYFGPGTRLLVL.

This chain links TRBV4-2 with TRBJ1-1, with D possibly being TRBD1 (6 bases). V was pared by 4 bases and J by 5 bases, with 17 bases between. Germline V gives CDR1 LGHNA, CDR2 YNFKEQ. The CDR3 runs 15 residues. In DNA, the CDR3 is TGTGCCAGCAGCCCGTCACAGGGAATGGGGACTGAAGCTTTCTTT. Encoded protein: CASSPSQGMGTEAFF.

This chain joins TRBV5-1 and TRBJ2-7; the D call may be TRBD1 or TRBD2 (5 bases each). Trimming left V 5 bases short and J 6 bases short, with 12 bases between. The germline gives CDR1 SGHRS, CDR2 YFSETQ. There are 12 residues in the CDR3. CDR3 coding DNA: TGCGCCAGCAGTGGGCAGGGACGCGAGCAGTACTTC. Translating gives CASSGQGREQYF.

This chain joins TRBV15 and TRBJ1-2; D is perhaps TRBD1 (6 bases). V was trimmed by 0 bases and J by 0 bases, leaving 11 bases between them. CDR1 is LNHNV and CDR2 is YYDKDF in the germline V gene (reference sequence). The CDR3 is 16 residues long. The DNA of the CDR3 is TGTGCCACCAGCAGAGATAGGGGGGCGGCTAACTATGGCTACACCTTC. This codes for CATSRDRGAANYGYTF.

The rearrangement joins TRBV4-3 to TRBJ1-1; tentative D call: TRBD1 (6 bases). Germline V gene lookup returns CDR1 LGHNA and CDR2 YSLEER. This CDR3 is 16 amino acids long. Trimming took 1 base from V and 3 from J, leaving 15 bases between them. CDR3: CASSQARGGGYTEAFF. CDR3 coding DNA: TGCGCCAGCAGCCAAGCCCGGGGAGGGGGGTACACTGAAGCTTTCTTT.

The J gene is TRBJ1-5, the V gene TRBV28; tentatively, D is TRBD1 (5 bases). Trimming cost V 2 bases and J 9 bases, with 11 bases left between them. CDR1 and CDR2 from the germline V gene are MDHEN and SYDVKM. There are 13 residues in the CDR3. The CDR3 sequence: CASSLQGLPPQHF. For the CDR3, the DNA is TGTGCCAGCAGTTTACAGGGACTTCCGCCCCAGCATTTT.

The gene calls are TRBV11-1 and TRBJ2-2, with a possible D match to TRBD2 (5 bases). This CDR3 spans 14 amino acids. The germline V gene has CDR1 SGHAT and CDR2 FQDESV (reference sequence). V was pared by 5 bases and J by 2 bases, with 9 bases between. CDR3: CASSTEVNTGELFF. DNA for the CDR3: TGTGCCAGCAGCACGGAGGTTAACACCGGGGAGCTGTTTTTT.